The rows below give T cell receptor beta chains drawn from one sample of a study of blood T cell repertoires in COVID-19. Using immunoSEQ multiplex PCR, the repertoire was profiled, and TCRdb retains in-frame clones only, with some absent. The table lists a few hundred thousand clones, approximately 88% of them singletons, with 1.2% in the top ten. Sequenced sample: peripheral blood. These receptors were taken from a man aged 40-50 years with acute or convalescent COVID-19. The CDR3 runs from the conserved cysteine through the conserved F or W. D genes are given only for firm matches. Clone size is given for some rows only: seen once, a few or many times, or a class if the clone is expanded.

size | J | V | D | CDR3 | DNA
NA | TRBJ1-2 | TRBV27 | TRBD1 | CASSPRAGGTYGYTF | TGTGCCAGCAGTCCCCGGGCAGGGGGGACCTATGGCTACACCTTC
NA | TRBJ1-2 | TRBV30 | NA | CAWSRGTRVGGYTF | TGTGCCTGGAGTAGAGGGACTAGGGTTGGGGGCTACACCTTC
NA | TRBJ2-1 | TRBV4-1 | TRBD2 | CASSRTSGRRENEQFF | TGCGCCAGCAGCCGAACAAGCGGGAGACGAGAAAATGAGCAGTTCTTC
NA | TRBJ1-6 | TRBV9 | NA | CASSVQGSYNSPLHF | TGTGCCAGCAGCGTTCAGGGATCCTATAATTCACCCCTCCACTTT
NA | TRBJ1-5 | TRBV27 | NA | CASSLGLNQPQHF | TGTGCCAGCAGTTTAGGCCTCAATCAGCCCCAGCATTTT
NA | TRBJ1-3 | TRBV9 | NA | CASSVRGRAFDTIYF | TGTGCCAGCAGCGTACGTGGCAGGGCTTTTGACACCATATATTTT
NA | TRBJ2-1 | TRBV7-8 | TRBD1 | CASSYANLGQGPYNEQFF | TGTGCCAGCAGCTACGCCAACCTGGGACAGGGGCCTTACAATGAGCAGTTCTTC
NA | TRBJ2-5 | TRBV30 | TRBD1 | CAWTLTGGWTQYF | TGTGCCTGGACCCTGACAGGGGGCTGGACCCAGTACTTC
NA | TRBJ2-1 | TRBV28 | TRBD2 | CASTLAGGPYNEQFF | TGTGCCAGCACCTTAGCGGGAGGGCCGTACAATGAGCAGTTCTTC
NA | TRBJ2-3 | TRBV19 | TRBD2 | CASSITGGVISTDTQYF | TGTGCCAGTAGTATAACGGGAGGAGTGATAAGCACAGATACGCAGTATTTT
once | TRBJ1-1 | TRBV28 | TRBD1 | CASSNGQGVTEAFF | TGTGCCAGCAGCAATGGACAGGGGGTAACTGAAGCTTTCTTT
NA | TRBJ1-4 | TRBV4-3 | NA | CASSQSSLYEKLFF | TGCGCCAGCAGCCAGAGTTCTTTGTATGAAAAACTGTTTTTT
NA | TRBJ1-4 | TRBV9 | TRBD1 | CASSDPGQAIF | TGTGCCAGCAGCGACCCGGGACAGGCGATTTTT
NA | TRBJ2-1 | TRBV1 | NA | CTSSSGRGGAGNEQFF | TGCACCAGCAGCTCCGGGCGCGGGGGGGCCGGAAATGAGCAGTTCTTC
NA | TRBJ1-1 | TRBV27 | TRBD1 | CASSLWTGTEAFF | TGTGCCAGCAGTTTATGGACAGGGACTGAAGCTTTCTTT
NA | TRBJ2-3 | TRBV5-6 | TRBD2 | CASSWRLAGGLDTQYF | TGTGCCAGCAGCTGGCGACTAGCGGGAGGTCTGGATACGCAGTATTTT
once | TRBJ1-1 | TRBV7-9 | TRBD1 | CASSDTGQSLSNTEAFF | TGTGCCAGCAGCGACACGGGACAGTCCCTATCGAACACTGAAGCTTTCTTT
NA | TRBJ2-7 | TRBV12-3/TRBV12-4 | TRBD1 | CASSPGTDYEQYF | TGTGCCAGCAGCCCCGGGACAGACTACGAGCAGTACTTC
NA | TRBJ2-7 | TRBV7-2 | TRBD2 | CASSLVTSTSETYEQYF | TGTGCCAGCAGCTTAGTGACTTCGACTAGCGAGACCTACGAGCAGTACTTC
NA | TRBJ2-3 | TRBV30 | TRBD2 | CSQRRLAGADTQYF | TGTTCCCAAAGGCGGCTAGCGGGAGCAGATACGCAGTATTTT
NA | TRBJ1-5 | TRBV18 | NA | CASSPTTGNPQHF | TGTGCCAGCTCACCTACTACAGGAAATCCCCAGCATTTT
NA | TRBJ1-6 | TRBV6-5 | NA | CASSGNSPLHF | TGTGCCAGCAGCGGTAATTCACCCCTCCACTTT
once | TRBJ1-3 | TRBV2 | NA | CASIGELRNTIYF | TGTGCCAGCATCGGGGAGCTAAGAAACACCATATATTTT
NA | TRBJ2-7 | TRBV5-6 | NA | CASSPGQQYEQYF | TGTGCCAGCAGCCCCGGACAGCAGTACGAGCAGTACTTC
NA | TRBJ2-1 | TRBV9 | TRBD2 | CASSVEGREGDEQFF | TGTGCCAGCAGCGTAGAGGGTCGGGAGGGGGATGAGCAGTTCTTC
NA | TRBJ2-3 | TRBV5-8 | NA | CASSPRSGTSTDTQYF | TGTGCCAGCAGCCCACGGAGCGGCACTAGCACAGATACGCAGTATTTT
once | TRBJ1-2 | TRBV7-9 | NA | CASSLRSDSYYTF | TGTGCCAGCAGCTTAAGGTCGGACAGCTACTACACCTTC
once | TRBJ1-6 | TRBV4-3 | TRBD1 | CASSQDRPDRGTSPLHF | TGCGCCAGCAGCCAAGATCGCCCGGACAGGGGTACTTCACCCCTCCACTTT
NA | TRBJ2-7 | TRBV19 | NA | CASSPGPPDYEQYF | TGTGCCAGTAGCCCCGGTCCCCCCGACTACGAGCAGTACTTC
NA | TRBJ1-4 | TRBV7-9 | NA | CASSSYWETTNEKLFF | TGTGCCAGCAGCTCATACTGGGAGACAACTAATGAAAAACTGTTTTTT
NA | TRBJ2-7 | TRBV29-1 | TRBD2 | CSVQGRASYEQYF | TGCAGCGTCCAAGGGAGGGCCTCCTACGAGCAGTACTTC
NA | TRBJ2-7 | TRBV12-3/TRBV12-4 | NA | CASSSDGTYEQYF | TGTGCCAGCAGTTCGGACGGGACCTACGAGCAGTACTTC
NA | TRBJ1-6 | TRBV4-1 | TRBD1 | CASSQPGQVGSPLHF | TGCGCCAGCAGCCAACCCGGACAGGTCGGATCACCCCTCCACTTT
once | TRBJ2-7 | TRBV6-2/TRBV6-3 | NA | CASSAGGSSYEQYF | TGTGCCAGCAGTGCCGGGGGAAGCTCCTACGAGCAGTACTTC
NA | TRBJ1-5 | TRBV7-8 | NA | CASSQHTSNQPQHF | TGTGCCAGCAGCCAACACACGAGCAATCAGCCCCAGCATTTT
few | TRBJ1-1 | TRBV5-4 | NA | CASSLDRTATEAFF | TGTGCCAGCAGCTTGGACAGGACGGCCACTGAAGCTTTCTTT
NA | TRBJ2-7 | TRBV14 | NA | CASSPGTRGYEQYF | TGTGCCAGCAGCCCAGGGACTCGAGGCTACGAGCAGTACTTC
NA | TRBJ1-2 | TRBV11-2 | TRBD1 | CASSPGTGFGYTF | TGTGCCAGCAGCCCCGGGACAGGGTTCGGCTACACCTTC
NA | TRBJ2-7 | TRBV30 | NA | CAWSVSPSSYEQYF | TGTGCCTGGAGTGTCTCACCGAGCTCCTACGAGCAGTACTTC
few | TRBJ1-2 | TRBV4-2 | TRBD1 | CASNPGTGVGGYTF | TGTGCCAGCAACCCTGGGACAGGGGTGGGAGGCTACACCTTC
NA | TRBJ2-1 | TRBV30 | TRBD2 | CAWDSGGASNEQFF | TGTGCCTGGGATAGCGGGGGGGCTTCGAATGAGCAGTTCTTC
few | TRBJ2-7 | TRBV28 | TRBD2 | CASSSPSPGTRPYEQYF | TGTGCCAGCAGTTCGCCCTCGCCCGGGACTAGGCCCTACGAGCAGTACTTC
NA | TRBJ2-2 | TRBV7-2 | NA | CASRAVLGGELFF | TGTGCCAGTCGAGCGGTACTGGGCGGGGAGCTGTTTTTT
NA | TRBJ1-1 | TRBV6-1 | NA | CASSEAGGGTEAFF | TGTGCCAGCAGTGAAGCGGGGGGTGGCACTGAAGCTTTCTTT
NA | TRBJ1-1 | TRBV6-6 | NA | CASSYTGRRTNTEAFF | TGTGCCAGCAGTTATACAGGGCGACGTACCAACACTGAAGCTTTCTTT
NA | TRBJ2-4 | TRBV19 | TRBD1 | CASSIEAGGAKNIQYF | TGTGCCAGTAGTATAGAGGCAGGGGGTGCCAAAAACATTCAGTACTTC
NA | TRBJ1-5 | TRBV21-1 | NA | CASRTGGWNQPQHF | TGTGCCAGCCGGACAGGGGGGTGGAATCAGCCCCAGCATTTT
NA | TRBJ2-1 | TRBV27 | TRBD2 | CATGPRGGGNEQFF | TGTGCCACAGGCCCCCGGGGCGGGGGCAATGAGCAGTTCTTC
NA | TRBJ1-2 | TRBV30 | TRBD1 | CAWRMTGGDGGYTF | TGTGCCTGGAGGATGACAGGGGGCGACGGAGGCTACACCTTC
NA | TRBJ1-2 | TRBV28 | TRBD1 | CASSFNYRGYYGYTF | TGTGCCAGCAGTTTTAACTACAGGGGATACTATGGCTACACCTTC
NA | TRBJ1-5 | TRBV4-1 | NA | CASSPVYSGSNQPQHF | TGCGCCAGCAGCCCCGTCTATTCAGGGAGCAATCAGCCCCAGCATTTT
NA | TRBJ1-2 | TRBV15 | NA | CATSPNAGAQGYTF | TGTGCCACCAGCCCTAATGCGGGGGCTCAAGGCTACACCTTC
once | TRBJ1-1 | TRBV28 | NA | CASSSTGKGAFF | TGTGCCAGCAGTTCCACAGGGAAGGGAGCTTTCTTT
NA | TRBJ1-1 | TRBV30 | TRBD1 | CACRKDRVSTEAFF | TGTGCCTGCAGGAAAGACAGGGTCTCCACTGAAGCTTTCTTT
NA | TRBJ1-3 | TRBV7-3 | NA | CASSLNPGGSGNTIYF | TGTGCCAGCAGCTTAAATCCGGGGGGCTCTGGAAACACCATATATTTT
NA | TRBJ2-1 | TRBV19 | NA | CASSIGRDAYNEQFF | TGTGCCAGTAGTATCGGCCGGGATGCTTACAATGAGCAGTTCTTC
NA | TRBJ1-5 | TRBV6-7 | TRBD1 | CASSYLGQLLLSNQPQHF | TGTGCCAGCAGTTACCTGGGACAGCTATTACTTAGCAATCAGCCCCAGCATTTT
NA | TRBJ2-2 | TRBV5-8 | NA | CASNVAYTGELFF | TGTGCCAGCAATGTAGCATACACCGGGGAGCTGTTTTTT
NA | TRBJ1-2 | TRBV6-6 | NA | CASSTDSIYGYTF | TGTGCCAGCAGTACCGACAGTATCTATGGCTACACCTTC